Listed below are T cell receptor beta chains from one sample, sequenced in a study of technical replicates of blood from four donors. TCRdb's table, derived via immunoSEQ multiplex PCR, lists solely in-frame clones and lacks some. There are under 85,000 clones in the sample; about 92% occur only once, and less than 0.3% lies in the top ten. The sample comprised T cells isolated from PBMCs. The receptors derive from a human donor in good health. The CDR3 runs from the conserved cysteine through the conserved F or W. A D gene is named only where the DNA matches it firmly. Some rows have no size entry. The others give once, few or many, or a class for an expanded clone.

DNA	CDR3	size	V	J	D
TGCAGCGTTCGACAGGGAACCTACGAGCAGTACTTC	CSVRQGTYEQYF	NA	TRBV29-1	TRBJ2-7	TRBD1
TGTGCCAGCTCACTGGGACTAGCGAGGACCAATGAGCAGTTCTTC	CASSLGLARTNEQFF	NA	TRBV18	TRBJ2-1	TRBD2
TGTGCCAGCGTAAAAGGGACAGGGGGAGTTACGCAGTATTTT	CASVKGTGGVTQYF	NA	TRBV21-1	TRBJ2-3	NA
TGTGCCAGCAGCCACGACCCTCAACAGGAAAACTATGGCTACACCTTC	CASSHDPQQENYGYTF	NA	TRBV27	TRBJ1-2	NA
TGTGCCAGCAGCTTGTTACAGGGAGATGGCTACACCTTC	CASSLLQGDGYTF	NA	TRBV5-6	TRBJ1-2	NA
TGTGCCAGCTCATCTATAGAGCACACAGATACGCAGTATTTT	CASSSIEHTDTQYF	NA	TRBV18	TRBJ2-3	NA
TGCGCCAGCAGCCAGTCGGACAGCCTCTCTGGGGCCAACGTCCTGACTTTC	CASSQSDSLSGANVLTF	NA	TRBV4-1	TRBJ2-6	NA
TGTGCCAGTAGTATGCGGGGGGTGAACACTGAAGCTTTCTTT	CASSMRGVNTEAFF	few	TRBV19	TRBJ1-1	NA
TGTGCCTGGGTCGTATTCCCCCTAGAAAGATCGGGGTCGGGACAGGTACTCCACGAGCAGTACTTC	CAWVVFPLERSGSGQVLHEQYF	few	TRBV30	TRBJ2-7	TRBD1
TGTGCCAGCCGGGTCTACCTCGGGGATAGTCAGCCCCAGCATTTT	CASRVYLGDSQPQHF	NA	TRBV2	TRBJ1-5	NA
TGTGCCAGCAGCTTGTTGTGGAGTATCGTTCGGGTTACTAACTATGGCTACACCTTC	CASSLLWSIVRVTNYGYTF	NA	TRBV5-4	TRBJ1-2	NA
TGTGCCAGCTGGGGACAGGGGGTAGGTCAGCCCCAGCATTTT	CASWGQGVGQPQHF	NA	TRBV21-1	TRBJ1-5	NA
TGCAGCGTTGGGGACAGGGGACGACCTAACTATGGCTACACCTTC	CSVGDRGRPNYGYTF	once	TRBV29-1	TRBJ1-2	TRBD1
TGTGCCAGCAGACCGGACTCGACAGATACGCAGTATTTT	CASRPDSTDTQYF	NA	TRBV7-9	TRBJ2-3	NA
TGTGCCAGCAGCCTCGGACAGGGGCTAACCTACGAGCAGTACTTC	CASSLGQGLTYEQYF	few	TRBV2	TRBJ2-7	TRBD1
TGTGCCAGCAGCGTAGGGGCATCCCCGGAGACCCAGTACTTC	CASSVGASPETQYF	NA	TRBV9	TRBJ2-5	NA
TGTGCCAGTAGGACGACAGAAGCCAAAAACATTCAGTACTTC	CASRTTEAKNIQYF	once	TRBV19	TRBJ2-4	NA
TGTGCCAGCAGTCCATCGATGGGGGGGTCACCCGGGGAGCTGTTTTTT	CASSPSMGGSPGELFF	NA	TRBV27	TRBJ2-2	TRBD2
TGCGCCAGCAGCCAAGACCGACCCCAAAGACAGGGGGGATTTGGCTACACCTTC	CASSQDRPQRQGGFGYTF	NA	TRBV4-1	TRBJ1-2	TRBD1
TGTGCTAGTGGTTCCGACAGGGGGCGCATCGGGGAGCTGTTTTTT	CASGSDRGRIGELFF	NA	TRBV12-5	TRBJ2-2	TRBD1
TGTGCCAGCAGAGATGACAGGGGGGCGGATGGCTACACCTTC	CASRDDRGADGYTF	NA	TRBV2	TRBJ1-2	TRBD1
TGCAGCGTTGAGCGCGGGGGCAAGGTGTTTTTT	CSVERGGKVFF	NA	TRBV29-1	TRBJ2-2	NA
TGTGCCAGCAGCGCGGGAGGACTAGCGGGGAGAAGCTCCTACAATGAGCAGTTCTTC	CASSAGGLAGRSSYNEQFF	NA	TRBV7-7	TRBJ2-1	TRBD2
TGTGCCAGCAGTTTATCAGGGGGTGAGGCTTTCTTT	CASSLSGGEAFF	NA	TRBV27	TRBJ1-1	NA
TGTGCCAGCAGTCGACAGGGGCCAAGGGTCGATCGGGAGACCCAGTACTTC	CASSRQGPRVDRETQYF	once	TRBV5-6	TRBJ2-5	TRBD1
TGTGCCAGCGTCCGTGCGGGGGGCTACACCTTC	CASVRAGGYTF	NA	TRBV2	TRBJ1-2	NA
TGCGCCAGCAGCGACCTCGGGTCCTACGAGCAGTACTTC	CASSDLGSYEQYF	few	TRBV10-1	TRBJ2-7	NA
TGCGCCAGCAGCTTGGCCGGGGGTTCAAATCAGCCCCAGCATTTT	CASSLAGGSNQPQHF	NA	TRBV5-1	TRBJ1-5	NA
TGTGCCAGCACCCAGGGGGCTGCTGAAGCTTTCTTT	CASTQGAAEAFF	NA	TRBV7-9	TRBJ1-1	TRBD1
TGTGCCAGCAGCTCGGACAGGGTTGGCTACACCTTC	CASSSDRVGYTF	NA	TRBV11-2	TRBJ1-2	TRBD1
TGTGCCAGCAGCCTCCCCGGAGGGGATACGCAGTATTTT	CASSLPGGDTQYF	NA	TRBV5-4	TRBJ2-3	NA
TGTGCCAGCTCCCCGGGGGTGAACACTGAAGCTTTCTTT	CASSPGVNTEAFF	NA	TRBV18	TRBJ1-1	NA
TGTGCCAGCAGTTACTCCTATCAGCCCCAGCATTTT	CASSYSYQPQHF	NA	TRBV6-6	TRBJ1-5	NA
TGTGCCAGCAGGAGCGCCGGGGGATACGAGCAGTACTTC	CASRSAGGYEQYF	NA	TRBV25-1	TRBJ2-7	NA
TGTGCCAGCAGCTCGAATGCGGGCCCAGATACGCAGTATTTT	CASSSNAGPDTQYF	NA	TRBV11-2	TRBJ2-3	NA
TGCGCCAGCAGCTTGGGACAGACCCTGAACACTGAAGCTTTCTTT	CASSLGQTLNTEAFF	NA	TRBV5-1	TRBJ1-1	NA
TGTGCTGGCGGCGGGCGGGATCGGGGCACCGGGGAGCTGTTTTTT	CAGGGRDRGTGELFF	NA	TRBV12-5	TRBJ2-2	NA
TGCAGCGTCGACCCGGGACAGGGCACAGATACGCAGTATTTT	CSVDPGQGTDTQYF	once	TRBV29-1	TRBJ2-3	TRBD1
TGTGCCAGCTCACGCTCGACAGGGGGGCAGGAAAAACTGTTTTTT	CASSRSTGGQEKLFF	NA	TRBV18	TRBJ1-4	TRBD1
TGTGCCAGTAGTACCACAGGGTCCTACGAGCAGTACTTC	CASSTTGSYEQYF	NA	TRBV19	TRBJ2-7	NA
TGTGCCAGCAGTTGGGAGAACGAGCAGTACTTC	CASSWENEQYF	NA	TRBV6-6	TRBJ2-7	NA
TGTGCCACCCAACGTTGGGCGCTAAGGGAGCAGTTCTTC	CATQRWALREQFF	NA	TRBV2	TRBJ2-1	NA
TGTGCCAGCAGCGTAGCCCCGGGAGGGTGGGACATTCAGTACTTC	CASSVAPGGWDIQYF	NA	TRBV9	TRBJ2-4	TRBD2
TGTGCCAGCAGCCTCGCGATATCTGGAAACACCATATATTTT	CASSLAISGNTIYF	once	TRBV14	TRBJ1-3	NA
TGTGCCAGCAGCTTACACGGGAGTACTATCTACGAGCAGTACTTC	CASSLHGSTIYEQYF	NA	TRBV7-8	TRBJ2-7	NA
TGTGCCAGCAGTTTGGGACTAGCGGGAGAAGAGACCCAGTACTTC	CASSLGLAGEETQYF	NA	TRBV27	TRBJ2-5	TRBD2
TGCGCCAGCAGCCAACTAGCGGGAGCCGCCTACGAGCAGTACTTC	CASSQLAGAAYEQYF	NA	TRBV4-1	TRBJ2-7	TRBD2
TGCGCCAGCAGCTTGTCAGGGTCATACTACGAGCAGTACTTC	CASSLSGSYYEQYF	NA	TRBV5-1	TRBJ2-7	NA
TGTGCCACCAGTTCGAAGGGGTACGGCCTCACTGAAGCTTTCTTT	CATSSKGYGLTEAFF	NA	TRBV15	TRBJ1-1	NA